These 9 T cell receptor beta chains were all obtained from the same sample, sequenced in a study of T cells after yellow fever vaccination. TCRdb re-derived calls from the 5' RACE reads in MiXCR, one entry per CDR3 protein. Of 510,000 or so distinct CDR3 sequences listed, roughly a fifth are singletons. The material was PBMCs, obtained 15 days after the yellow fever booster vaccination. These receptors came from a man in his thirties or forties who received the YFV17D yellow fever vaccine.

Only a few counts were recorded for this clonotype. The chain employs TRBV6-2 or TRBV6-3 and TRBJ2-1, with 15 bases lining up with TRBD2. The CDR3 has 17 amino acids. The V gene's germline CDR1 is MNHEY and CDR2 SVGEGT. The junction had 10 bases not matched to a gene; V was cut back by 6 bases and J by 7 bases. The CDR3: CASSRRTSGREGNEQFF. In DNA, the CDR3 is TGTGCCAGCAGCCGAAGGACTAGCGGGAGGGAGGGGAATGAGCAGTTCTTC.

The rearrangement joins TRBV20-1 to TRBJ2-2; a weak D match, TRBD2 (5 bases). Per the germline V gene, CDR1 is DFQATT and CDR2 is SNEGSKA (reference sequence). This CDR3 region has 15 residues. The V gene lost 2 bases and the J gene lost 2 bases, with 12 bases spanning the gap. The DNA of the CDR3 is TGCAGTGCTAGATCCCGGACTGATAACACCGGGGAGCTGTTTTTT. This encodes CSARSRTDNTGELFF.

J is TRBJ2-1 and V is TRBV18, with unresolved D. The V gene's germline CDR1 is KGHSH and CDR2 LQKENI. Trimming took 5 bases from V and 7 from J, leaving 9 bases between them. The CDR3 runs to 12 residues. CDR3 in DNA: TGTGCCAGCTCAGCCACAGATAATGAGCAGTTCTTC. Amino acids: CASSATDNEQFF.

This clonotype was detected once. This chain uses TRBV6-2 or TRBV6-3 with TRBJ2-1; D remains unclear. V shed 1 base and J shed 8 bases, with 12 bases lying between them. Germline values: CDR1 MNHEY, CDR2 SVGEGT. CDR3 size: 14 residues. The CDR3 loop is CASSYWSKDHEQFF. In DNA, the CDR3 is TGTGCCAGCAGTTACTGGTCCAAGGACCATGAGCAGTTCTTC.

The rearrangement uses TRBV3-1 and TRBJ1-1; a possible D gene is TRBD1 (6 bases). The CDR3 extends over 14 amino acids. Per germline, CDR1 LGHDT and CDR2 YNNKEL (reference sequence). V was clipped by 2 bases and J by 8 bases, with 15 bases between them. The CDR3 sequence is CASSQIGQGSEAFF. The CDR3 DNA follows: TGTGCCAGCAGCCAAATCGGGCAGGGGTCCGAAGCTTTCTTT.

The rearrangement joins TRBV30 to TRBJ2-2; no clear D gene. There are 13 residues in the CDR3. Germline V gene data show CDR1 as GTSNPN and CDR2 as SVGIG (reference sequence). V gave up 0 bases and J gave up 5 bases, with 7 bases separating them. CDR3 sequence (DNA): TGTGCCTGGAGTGTACCCGGGACCGGGGAGCTGTTTTTT. It encodes CAWSVPGTGELFF. The full variable domain, its missing parts supplied by reference TRBV30 and TRBJ2-2, is SQTIHQWPATLVQPVGSPLSLECTVEGTSNPNLYWYRQAAGRGLQLLFYSVGIGQISSEVPQNLSASRPQDRQFILSSKKLLLSDSGFYLCAWSVPGTGELFFGEGSRLTVL.

The chain uses TRBV14 and TRBJ1-1; a possible D gene is TRBD1 (6 bases). CDR1 SGHDN and CDR2 FVKESK come from the germline V gene. V lost 4 bases, J lost 4 bases, and 16 bases lay in between. The CDR3 is 15 amino acids. CDR3 loop: CASSPWQGGGTEAFF. The CDR3 region has the DNA TGTGCCAGCAGCCCTTGGCAGGGAGGGGGCACTGAAGCTTTCTTT.

This chain links TRBV20-1 with TRBJ2-1; 8 positions match TRBD2. The CDR3 loop spans 15 amino acids. V gave up 1 base and J gave up 12 bases; unmatched junction bases: 14. Germline V gene lookup returns CDR1 DFQATT and CDR2 SNEGSKA (reference sequence). CDR3 DNA: TGCAGTGCTAGAGGCCCTCAGGCAGCGGGAGCTGTGCAGTTCTTC. Translating gives CSARGPQAAGAVQFF.

V gene TRBV20-1 combines with J gene TRBJ2-5; TRBD1 matches 8 bases. The germline V gene encodes CDR1 DFQATT and CDR2 SNEGSKA (reference sequence). Unmatched junction bases numbered 7, after V lost 4 bases and J lost 3 bases. The CDR3 spans 14 residues. DNA of the CDR3: TGCAGTGCTAACCCCCGGGACAGGAAAGAGACCCAGTACTTC. This translates into CSANPRDRKETQYF.